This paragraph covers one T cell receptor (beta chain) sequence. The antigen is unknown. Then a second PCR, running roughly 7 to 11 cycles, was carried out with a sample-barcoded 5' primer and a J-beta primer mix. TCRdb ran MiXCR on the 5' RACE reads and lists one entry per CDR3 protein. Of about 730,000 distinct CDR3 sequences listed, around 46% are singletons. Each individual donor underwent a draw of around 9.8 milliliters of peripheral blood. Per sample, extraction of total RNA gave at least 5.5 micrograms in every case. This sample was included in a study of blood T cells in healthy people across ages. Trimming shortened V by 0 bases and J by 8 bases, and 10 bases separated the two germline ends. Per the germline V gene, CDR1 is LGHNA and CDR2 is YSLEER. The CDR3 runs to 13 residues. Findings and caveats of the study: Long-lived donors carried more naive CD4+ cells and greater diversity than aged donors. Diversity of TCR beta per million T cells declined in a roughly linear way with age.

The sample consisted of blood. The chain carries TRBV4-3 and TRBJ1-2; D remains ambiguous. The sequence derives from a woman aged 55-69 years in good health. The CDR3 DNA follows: TGCGCCAGCAGCCAAGATAATGTTGGCGGCTACACCTTC. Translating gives CASSQDNVGGYTF.